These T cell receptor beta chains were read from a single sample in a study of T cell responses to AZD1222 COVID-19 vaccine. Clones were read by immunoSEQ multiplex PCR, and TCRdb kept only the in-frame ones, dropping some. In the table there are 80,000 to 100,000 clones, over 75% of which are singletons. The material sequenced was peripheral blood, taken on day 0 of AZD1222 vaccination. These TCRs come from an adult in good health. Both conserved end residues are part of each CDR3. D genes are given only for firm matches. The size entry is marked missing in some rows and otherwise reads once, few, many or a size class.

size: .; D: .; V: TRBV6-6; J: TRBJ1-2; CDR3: CASSYSRDGYTF; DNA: TGTGCCAGCAGTTACAGCCGAGATGGCTACACCTTC
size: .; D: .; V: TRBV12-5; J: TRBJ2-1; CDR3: CASATYNEQFF; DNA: TGTGCTAGTGCCACATACAATGAGCAGTTCTTC
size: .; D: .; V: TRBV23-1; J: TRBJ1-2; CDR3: CASSPDTVNYGYTF; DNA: TGCGCCAGCAGCCCAGACACAGTCAACTATGGCTACACCTTC
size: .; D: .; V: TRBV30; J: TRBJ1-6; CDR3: CAWSLRIWGYGSLESPLHF; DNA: TGTGCCTGGTCCCTTCGAATATGGGGGTACGGTTCCTTGGAGTCACCCCTCCACTTT
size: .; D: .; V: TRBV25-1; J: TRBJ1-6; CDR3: CASSKTAYNSPLHF; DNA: TGTGCCAGCAGTAAAACAGCCTATAATTCACCCCTCCACTTT
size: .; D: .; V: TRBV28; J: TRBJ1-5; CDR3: CASSLRGGNQPQHF; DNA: TGTGCCAGCTCTCTAAGGGGCGGCAATCAGCCCCAGCATTTT
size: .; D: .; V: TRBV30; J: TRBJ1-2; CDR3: CALPHGAYGYTF; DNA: TGTGCCCTCCCTCACGGAGCCTATGGCTACACCTTC
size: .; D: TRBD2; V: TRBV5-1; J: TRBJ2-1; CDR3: CASSLRLAGNEQFF; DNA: TGCGCCAGCAGCTTGCGACTAGCCGGCAATGAGCAGTTCTTC
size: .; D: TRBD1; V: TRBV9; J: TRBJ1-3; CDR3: CASSVDPGTGGSGNTIYF; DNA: TGTGCCAGCAGCGTAGACCCTGGGACAGGGGGCTCTGGAAACACCATATATTTT
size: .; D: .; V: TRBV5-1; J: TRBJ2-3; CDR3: CASSEDMTSTDTQYF; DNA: TGCGCCAGCAGCGAGGACATGACCTCCACAGATACGCAGTATTTT
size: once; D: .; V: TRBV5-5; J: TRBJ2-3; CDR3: CASSRDILSTDTQYF; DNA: TGTGCCAGCAGTCGGGACATCCTAAGCACAGATACGCAGTATTTT
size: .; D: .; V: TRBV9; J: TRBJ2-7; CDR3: CASSVGSGHSYEQYF; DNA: TGTGCCAGCAGCGTTGGATCTGGACACTCGTACGAGCAGTACTTC
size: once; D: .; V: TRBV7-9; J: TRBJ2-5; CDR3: CASSLSDYQETQYF; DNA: TGTGCCAGCAGCTTATCGGACTACCAAGAGACCCAGTACTTC
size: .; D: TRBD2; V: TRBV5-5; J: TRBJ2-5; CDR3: CASSVERGARETQYF; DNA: TGTGCCAGCAGCGTAGAGCGGGGGGCGCGGGAGACCCAGTACTTC
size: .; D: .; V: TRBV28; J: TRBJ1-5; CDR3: CASSPPDQPQHF; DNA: TGTGCCAGCAGTCCGCCGGATCAGCCCCAGCATTTT
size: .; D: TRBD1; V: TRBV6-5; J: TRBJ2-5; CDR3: CASRDPGGAGETQYF; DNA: TGTGCCAGCAGAGATCCAGGGGGCGCGGGAGAGACCCAGTACTTC
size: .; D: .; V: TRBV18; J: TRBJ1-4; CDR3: CASSPIPSGPGVVEKLFF; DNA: TGTGCCAGCTCACCAATACCCTCTGGACCCGGAGTGGTTGAAAAACTGTTTTTT
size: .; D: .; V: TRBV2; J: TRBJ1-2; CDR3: CASQERYGYTF; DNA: TGTGCCAGCCAGGAGAGATATGGCTACACCTTC
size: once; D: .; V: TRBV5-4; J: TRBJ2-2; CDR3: CASSLGRNANTGELFF; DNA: TGTGCCAGCAGCTTGGGTAGGAACGCGAACACCGGGGAGCTGTTTTTT
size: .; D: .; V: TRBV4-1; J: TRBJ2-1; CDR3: CASSQEGVREQFF; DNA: TGCGCCAGCAGCCAAGAAGGGGTCCGCGAGCAGTTCTTC
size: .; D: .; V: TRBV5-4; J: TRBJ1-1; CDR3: CAVSLGRQGNTEAFF; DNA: TGTGCCGTAAGCTTGGGTCGGCAGGGGAACACTGAAGCTTTCTTT
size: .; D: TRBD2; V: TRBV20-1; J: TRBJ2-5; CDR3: CSASESSGGQRETQYF; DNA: TGCAGTGCTAGTGAATCTAGCGGGGGGCAGCGAGAGACCCAGTACTTC
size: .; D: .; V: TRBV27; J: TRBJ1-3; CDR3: CASSPLGQINTIYF; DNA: TGTGCCAGCAGTCCCTTGGGGCAGATTAACACCATATATTTT
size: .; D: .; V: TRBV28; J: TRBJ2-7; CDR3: CASMGYTGFYEQYF; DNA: TGTGCCAGCATGGGTTATACGGGTTTCTACGAGCAGTACTTC
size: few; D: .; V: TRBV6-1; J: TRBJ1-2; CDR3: CASSESGGRRYGYTF; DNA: TGTGCCAGCAGTGAGAGTGGGGGCCGTCGGTATGGCTACACCTTC
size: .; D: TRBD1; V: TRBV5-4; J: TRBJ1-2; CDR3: CASSPEGGRGYGYTF; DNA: TGTGCCAGCAGCCCTGAAGGGGGCCGAGGTTATGGCTACACCTTC
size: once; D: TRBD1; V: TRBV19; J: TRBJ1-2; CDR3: CASSVRDRAYGYTF; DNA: TGTGCCAGTAGTGTAAGGGACAGGGCCTATGGCTACACCTTC
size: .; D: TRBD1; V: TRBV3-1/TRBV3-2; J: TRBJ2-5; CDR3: CASRQGQETQYF; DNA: TGTGCCAGCCGACAGGGGCAAGAGACCCAGTACTTC
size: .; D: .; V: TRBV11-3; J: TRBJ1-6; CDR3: CASSLEKWGGTNNSPLHF; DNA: TGTGCCAGCAGCTTAGAGAAATGGGGAGGAACGAATAATTCACCCCTCCACTTT
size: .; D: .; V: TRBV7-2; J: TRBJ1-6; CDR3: CASSAGGGLYSPLHF; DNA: TGTGCCAGCAGCGCAGGTGGGGGGCTCTATTCACCCCTCCACTTT
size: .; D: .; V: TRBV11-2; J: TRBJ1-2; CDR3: CASTPGGRSNGYTF; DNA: TGTGCCAGCACCCCCGGGGGCAGGTCGAATGGCTACACCTTC
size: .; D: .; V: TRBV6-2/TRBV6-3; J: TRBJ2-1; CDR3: CASSYVKSHSKRDEQFF; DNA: TGTGCCAGCAGTTACGTTAAGTCTCATTCGAAAAGGGATGAGCAGTTCTTC
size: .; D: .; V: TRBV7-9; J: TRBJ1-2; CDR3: CASSLIGALNYGYTF; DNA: TGTGCCAGCAGCTTAATAGGAGCCCTTAACTATGGCTACACCTTC
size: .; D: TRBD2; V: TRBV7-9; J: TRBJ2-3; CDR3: CASSPFASGGSTDTQYF; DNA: TGTGCCAGCAGCCCCTTCGCTAGCGGGGGTAGCACAGATACGCAGTATTTT
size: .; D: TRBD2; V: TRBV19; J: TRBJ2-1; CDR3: CASSRLADYNEQFF; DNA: TGTGCCAGTAGTCGGCTAGCGGATTACAATGAGCAGTTCTTC
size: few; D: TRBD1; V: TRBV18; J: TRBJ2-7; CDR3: CASSPRQGDRTYEQYF; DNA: TGTGCCAGCTCACCGCGACAGGGGGATCGGACCTACGAGCAGTACTTC
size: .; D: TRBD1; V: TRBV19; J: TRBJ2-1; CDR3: CASSYPGQGGNEQFF; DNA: TGTGCCAGTAGTTACCCGGGACAGGGGGGTAATGAGCAGTTCTTC